This T cell receptor beta chain came from a study of CD8+ T cells in alopecia areata. Study background: Tofacitinib was taken orally by treated patients, and the dose was 5 to 10 mg twice daily.

The germline V gene encodes CDR1 SEHNR and CDR2 FQNEAQ (reference sequence). V shed 3 bases and J shed 0 bases, with 8 bases lying between them. The CDR3 is made up of 14 amino acids. Lesional scalp punch biopsies and peripheral blood came from alopecia areata patients. Reverse transcribed after extraction, RNA yielded cDNA as the sequencing template. TCRdb's copy holds only in-frame clones and misses some; the assay was immunoSEQ multiplex PCR. In the table there are over 150,000 clones, 50% to 60% of which are singletons. In its sample, this clone was seen a few times. The TCR originated in a human donor with alopecia areata. The genes are TRBV7-9 and TRBJ1-1, with TRBD1 as a possible D gene (5 bases). The sequenced sample was CD4+ T cells sorted from blood, obtained at week 0. CDR3 residues: CASSLGLMNTEAFF. The DNA of the CDR3 is TGTGCCAGCAGCTTGGGGCTCATGAACACTGAAGCTTTCTTT.